The 3 T cell receptor beta chains in this list originate from one sample, sequenced in a study of T cell repertoires in cytomegalovirus infection. The antigens these receptors bind are not known. Each CDR3 protein is one row after TCRdb ran MiXCR on the reads. The table lists about 920,000 distinct CDR3 sequences, approximately 31% of them singletons, with roughly 13% in the top ten. The sequences come from cultured CD8+ T cells from PBMCs, collected from culture after CMV antigen stimulation. The receptors stem from a human donor in good health (CMV status not recorded). Some clones in this sample may be carry-over from other donors' samples.

The chain employs TRBV6-1 and TRBJ2-2; 14 positions match TRBD2. With V trimmed by 5 bases and J by 2 bases, 7 bases remained unmatched. The CDR3 is 18 amino acids. Germline-derived CDR1 and CDR2 are MNHNS and SASEGT. The CDR3 bases are TGTGCCAGCAGTAGACTAGCGGGGGGGCCCGGAAACACCGGGGAGCTGTTTTTT. This codes for CASSRLAGGPGNTGELFF.

This chain connects TRBV5-3 to TRBJ1-5; D is undetermined. TRBV5-3 is assigned to the ORF class and has an uncertain function. There are 15 residues in the CDR3. The V end lost 9 bases, the J end lost 1 base, and 17 bases lay between the germline ends. The CDR3 loop reads CAISAEARSNQPQHF. As DNA, the CDR3 is TGTGCCATCTCAGCGGAGGCCAGGAGCAATCAGCCCCAGCATTTT.

The rearrangement links TRBV7-9 to TRBJ1-1, with D possibly being TRBD1 (6 bases). The CDR3 runs to 15 residues. Trimming removed 1 base from V and 5 bases from J, with 14 bases in between. Per germline, CDR1 SEHNR and CDR2 FQNEAQ (reference sequence). The DNA of the CDR3 is TGTGCCAGCAGCTTAGGAAGGGGGATGGGGACTGAAGCTTTCTTT. It yields the protein CASSLGRGMGTEAFF.